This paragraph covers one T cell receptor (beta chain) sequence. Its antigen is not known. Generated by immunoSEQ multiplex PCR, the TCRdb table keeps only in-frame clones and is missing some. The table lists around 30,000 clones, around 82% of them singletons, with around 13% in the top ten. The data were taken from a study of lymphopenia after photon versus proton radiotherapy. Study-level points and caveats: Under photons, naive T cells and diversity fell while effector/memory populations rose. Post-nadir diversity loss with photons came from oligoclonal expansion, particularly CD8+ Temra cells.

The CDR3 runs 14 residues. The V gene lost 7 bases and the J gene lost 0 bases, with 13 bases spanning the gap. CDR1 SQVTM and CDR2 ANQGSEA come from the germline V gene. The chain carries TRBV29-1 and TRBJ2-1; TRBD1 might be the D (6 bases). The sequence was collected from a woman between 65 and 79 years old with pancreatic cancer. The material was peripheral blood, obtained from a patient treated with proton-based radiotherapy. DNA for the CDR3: TGCAGCGGGACAGCTTTACTCTCCTACAATGAGCAGTTCTTC. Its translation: CSGTALLSYNEQFF.